The 2 T cell receptor beta chains in this list originate from one sample, sequenced in a study of CD8+ T cells in alopecia areata. The sequencing template was cDNA reverse transcribed from extracted RNA. Assay: immunoSEQ multiplex PCR; the TCRdb copy retains only in-frame clones and omits some. The sample holds roughly 150,000 clones, around half seen once. Source: CD8+ T cells sorted from blood, taken at week 0. These receptors all come from a human donor with alopecia areata.

Here the CDR3 reads CASTDGWGYTF. The CDR3 DNA reads as TGTGCCAGCACAGACGGTTGGGGCTACACCTTC. The rearrangement links TRBV27 to TRBJ1-2; no clear D gene. Per germline, CDR1 MNHEY and CDR2 SMNVEV (reference sequence). The CDR3 consists of 11 residues. V was shortened by 7 bases and J by 8 bases, with 11 bases between the two germline ends.

This clone was counted a few times. V gene TRBV7-9 combines with J gene TRBJ1-1; D call uncertain. V lost 1 base, J lost 1 base, and 7 bases lay in between. The CDR3 runs to 14 residues. Germline V gene data show CDR1 as SEHNR and CDR2 as FQNEAQ (reference sequence). In DNA form, the CDR3 reads TGTGCCAGCAGCTTAGTGGGCCAGAACACTGAAGCTTTCTTT. Translated: CASSLVGQNTEAFF.